The present TCR beta chain was sequenced within a study of cytomegalovirus exposure and HLA in healthy donors. Overall study context: Drawn from HLA-typed donors, 83 million or so unique TCRs were held in an early data release.

The primer mix had 60 Vbeta and 13 Jbeta primers. Data came from immunoSEQ multiplex PCR; TCRdb stores just in-frame clones and leaves some out. The table lists 150,000 to 200,000 clones, around 87% of them singletons. The donors comprised healthy bone marrow donors. The sample was PBMCs. The TCR comes from a woman younger than 30 in good health and CMV-seronegative.

This CDR3 reads CASSRRLATTGEETQYF. As DNA, the CDR3 is TGTGCCAGCTCACGGAGACTAGCGACCACGGGGGAGGAGACCCAGTACTTC. V and J are TRBV18 and TRBJ2-5; 8 positions agree with TRBD2. The ends lost 4 bases at V and 5 bases at J; junction bases unmatched: 15. This CDR3 is built from 17 residues. The V gene's germline CDR1 is KGHSH and CDR2 LQKENI.